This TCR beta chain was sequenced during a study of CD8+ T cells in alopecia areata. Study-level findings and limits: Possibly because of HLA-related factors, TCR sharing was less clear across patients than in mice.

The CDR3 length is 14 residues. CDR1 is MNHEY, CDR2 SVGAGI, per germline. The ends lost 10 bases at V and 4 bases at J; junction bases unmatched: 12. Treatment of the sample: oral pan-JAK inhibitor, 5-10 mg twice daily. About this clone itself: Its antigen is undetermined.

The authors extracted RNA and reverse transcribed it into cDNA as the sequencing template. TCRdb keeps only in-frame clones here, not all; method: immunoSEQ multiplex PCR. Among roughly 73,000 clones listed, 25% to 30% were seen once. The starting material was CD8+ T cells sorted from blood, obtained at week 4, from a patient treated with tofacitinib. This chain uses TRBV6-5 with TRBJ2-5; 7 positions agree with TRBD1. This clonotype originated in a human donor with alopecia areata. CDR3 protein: CATNPVGQVETQYF. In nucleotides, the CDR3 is TGTGCCACCAACCCAGTCGGACAGGTAGAGACCCAGTACTTC.